The 27 T cell receptor beta chains given below trace back to one sample, sequenced in a study of cytomegalovirus exposure and HLA in healthy donors. PCR amplification relied on 60 Vbeta primers (plus 13 Jbeta primers). Clones were read by immunoSEQ multiplex PCR, and TCRdb kept only the in-frame ones, dropping some. The sample spans some 51,000 clones; the ten largest clones claim roughly a quarter. What was sequenced was PBMCs. The receptors come from a man aged 40-49 years in good health and CMV-seropositive.

V usage is TRBV19 and J usage is TRBJ2-7; D unclear. V gave up 1 base and J gave up 2 bases, with 12 bases separating them. The CDR3 loop spans 15 amino acids. The V gene's germline CDR1 is LNHDA and CDR2 SQIVND (reference sequence). In nucleotides, the CDR3 is TGTGCCAGTAGTATAGCGTCCCACACCGCCTACGAGCAGTACTTC. Protein: CASSIASHTAYEQYF.

This sequence joins TRBV30 and TRBJ1-2; weak D call: TRBD1 (5 bases). Germline values: CDR1 GTSNPN, CDR2 SVGIG (reference sequence). This CDR3 has 11 amino acids. With 6 bases removed from V and 7 bases from J, the gap between germline ends came to 12 bases. Here the CDR3 DNA reads TGTGCCTGCCTTTGGGGCTCTGGCTACACCTTC. It yields the protein CACLWGSGYTF.

The chain recombines TRBV18 with TRBJ2-5, with D maybe TRBD2 (5 bases). The length of the CDR3 is 13 residues. V gave up 4 bases and J gave up 7 bases, with 13 bases separating them. From germline, CDR1 is KGHSH and CDR2 LQKENI. The DNA for the CDR3 is TGTGCCAGCTCACTCGGGCAAGAGGGGACCCAGTACTTC. Translated, it gives CASSLGQEGTQYF.

The chain joins TRBV18 to TRBJ1-1; D call uncertain. Trimming shortened V by 1 base and J by 4 bases, and 7 bases separated the two germline ends. Looked up from germline, CDR1 is KGHSH and CDR2 is LQKENI. The CDR3 extends over 13 amino acids. CDR3 sequence reads: CASSPREGTEAFF. For the CDR3, the DNA is TGTGCCAGCTCACCACGAGAGGGCACTGAAGCTTTCTTT.

This chain joins TRBV7-9 and TRBJ2-7, with D possibly matching TRBD1 (6 bases). CDR3 length: 15 amino acids. Trimming pared 1 base from V and 7 bases from J, leaving 17 bases between. Per germline, CDR1 SEHNR and CDR2 FQNEAQ (reference sequence). The CDR3 DNA sequence: TGTGCCAGCAGCTTAGGGGGGCTCGGGGTCGGAGAGCAGTACTTC. As protein: CASSLGGLGVGEQYF.

The chain links TRBV9 to TRBJ2-7, with TRBD2 as a possible D gene (6 bases). Deletions cut 3 bases from V and 4 bases from J, with 17 bases between. This CDR3 is 15 amino acids long. CDR1 is SGDLS and CDR2 is YYNGEE in the germline V gene. The CDR3 region has the DNA TGTGCCAGCAGCGCCCGATTGGAGGGTATGTACGAGCAGTACTTC. Protein product: CASSARLEGMYEQYF.

CDR3 bases: TGTGCCAGCAGCGCCGGACCCGACAGGGAAGCTTTCTTT. The encoded protein is CASSAGPDREAFF. The chain recombines TRBV7-2 with TRBJ1-1; tentative D call: TRBD1 (6 bases). This CDR3 has 13 residues. Germline CDR1 is SGHTA and CDR2 is FQGNSA. The V end was cut by 5 bases, the J end by 8 bases, with 15 bases between.

The J gene is TRBJ2-7, the V gene TRBV5-1, with 8 nucleotides matching TRBD1. With 0 bases clipped from V and 3 bases from J, the junction kept 5 bases outside the gene matches. Germline V gives CDR1 SGHRS, CDR2 YFSETQ. This CDR3 is 15 amino acids long. The chain's CDR3 is CASSLGSGGSYEQYF. The CDR3 nucleotides read TGCGCCAGCAGCTTGGGGTCAGGGGGCAGCTACGAGCAGTACTTC.

The V call is TRBV12-1, the J call TRBJ2-7; TRBD2 is the table's D call and was not checked against the DNA. TRBV12-1 is a recognized pseudogene. The CDR3 is made up of 15 amino acids. Here the CDR3 reads CASSLFGRGGYEQYF. In DNA form, the CDR3 reads TGTGCCAGCAGCCTCTTTGGGCGGGGGGGCTACGAGCAGTACTTC.

This chain uses TRBV19 with TRBJ2-7; tentatively, D is TRBD2 (5 bases). Germline assignment: CDR1 LNHDA and CDR2 SQIVND (reference sequence). The CDR3 consists of 14 residues. V was pared by 3 bases and J by 2 bases, with 11 bases between. DNA of the CDR3: TGTGCCAGTAGTATGGGAGCCTTAACCTACGAGCAGTACTTC. Translated: CASSMGALTYEQYF.

V and J are TRBV18 and TRBJ1-4; D not certain. The CDR3 sequence is 13 residues long. The V end was cut by 2 bases, the J end by 5 bases, with 6 bases between. CDR1 KGHSH and CDR2 LQKENI come from the germline V gene. The CDR3 sequence: CASSPWENEKLFF. The DNA of the CDR3 is TGTGCCAGCTCACCATGGGAGAATGAAAAACTGTTTTTT.

CDR3 region: CASSLGEGGLQPQHF. As DNA, the CDR3 is TGTGCCAGCAGCTTAGGGGAGGGGGGCCTTCAGCCCCAGCATTTT. The chain combines TRBV7-2 with TRBJ1-5, with D perhaps TRBD1 (6 bases). The length of the CDR3 is 15 residues. Germline CDR1 is SGHTA and CDR2 is FQGNSA. With 1 base removed from V and 6 bases from J, the gap between germline ends came to 13 bases.

This chain links TRBV4-3 with TRBJ2-3, with 8 bases matching TRBD1. CDR3 length: 16 residues. V lost 0 bases and J lost 8; bases outside the gene matches: 10. In germline, CDR1 is LGHNA, CDR2 YSLEER. The CDR3 protein is CASSQDERTGYGTQYF. The CDR3 region has the DNA TGCGCCAGCAGCCAAGACGAAAGGACAGGGTATGGTACGCAGTATTTT.

Concerning this clone itself: This same CDR3 is encoded by further DNA sequences in the sample. J is TRBJ1-5 and V is TRBV9; no clear D gene. Trimming cost V 0 bases and J 2 bases, with 9 bases left between them. Germline assignment: CDR1 SGDLS and CDR2 YYNGEE. This CDR3 spans 15 amino acids. The CDR3: CASSVGGGGNQPQHF. DNA of the CDR3: TGTGCCAGCAGCGTAGGAGGAGGCGGCAATCAGCCCCAGCATTTT.

The chain is built from TRBV30 and TRBJ2-7; D uncertain. CDR1 GTSNPN and CDR2 SVGIG come from the germline V gene (reference sequence). V gave up 1 base and J gave up 5 bases, with 6 bases separating them. The CDR3 has 11 amino acids. The DNA for the CDR3 is TGTGCCTGGAGTGAATTAGACGAGCAGTACTTC. This sequence encodes CAWSELDEQYF.

The rearrangement uses TRBV7-6 and TRBJ2-7; 9 bases map to TRBD2. The trim removed 5 bases at V and 5 bases at J, leaving 7 bases unmatched. CDR1 SGHVS and CDR2 FNYEAQ come from the germline V gene. This CDR3 spans 14 amino acids. The CDR3, as DNA: TGTGCCAGCAGCACCCGCGGGGGGGCAAACGAGCAGTACTTC. It specifies CASSTRGGANEQYF.

The J gene is TRBJ1-3, the V gene TRBV15, with 8 bases aligning to TRBD1. The length of the CDR3 is 15 residues. V trimming: 4 bases; J trimming: 4 bases; junction bases outside the gene matches: 6. Germline-derived CDR1 and CDR2 are LNHNV and YYDKDF (reference sequence). The CDR3 here is CATSKIGTGGNTIYF. The CDR3 DNA reads TGTGCCACCAGCAAAATAGGGACAGGCGGAAACACCATATATTTT. The whole variable domain, remainder taken from reference TRBV15 and TRBJ1-3, is DAMVIQNPRYQVTQFGKPVTLSCSQTLNHNVMYWYQQKSSQAPKLLFHYYDKDFNNEADTPDNFQSRRPNTSFCFLDIRSPGLGDTAMYLCATSKIGTGGNTIYFGEGSWLTVV.

This chain joins TRBV5-1 and TRBJ2-7; 9 bases are shared with TRBD2. This CDR3 spans 15 amino acids. The trim removed 0 bases at V and 7 bases at J, leaving 8 bases unmatched. Per germline, CDR1 SGHRS and CDR2 YFSETQ. The CDR3 reads CASSLGGSGRREQYF. CDR3 DNA sequence: TGCGCCAGCAGCTTGGGAGGTAGCGGGAGACGAGAGCAGTACTTC.

The chain couples TRBV11-2 to TRBJ2-7; D is possibly TRBD1 (5 bases). The CDR3 extends over 13 amino acids. The germline V gene has CDR1 SGHAT and CDR2 FQNNGV. The V end lost 4 bases, the J end lost 6 bases, and 13 bases lay between the germline ends. Here the CDR3 DNA reads TGTGCCAGCAGCTCAACCAGGGTGGGCGAGCAGTACTTC. Its translation: CASSSTRVGEQYF. The full variable domain, its missing parts supplied by reference TRBV11-2 and TRBJ2-7, is EAGVAQSPRYKIIEKRQSVAFWCNPISGHATLYWYQQILGQGPKLLIQFQNNGVVDDSQLPKDRFSAERLKGVDSTLKIQPAKLEDSAVYLCASSSTRVGEQYFGPGTRLTVT.

The CDR3 loop reads CASSPRGQPQHF. The CDR3 nucleotides read TGTGCCAGTAGTCCCCGGGGTCAGCCCCAGCATTTT. This chain connects TRBV19 to TRBJ1-5; D is undetermined. The CDR3 has 12 residues. Germline lookup yields CDR1 LNHDA and CDR2 SQIVND (reference sequence). V dropped 5 bases and J dropped 6 bases, with 8 bases sitting between them.

This sequence joins TRBV7-2 and TRBJ2-5, with a possible D match to TRBD1 (6 bases). V was clipped by 4 bases and J by 4 bases, with 10 bases between them. CDR1 is SGHTA, CDR2 FQGNSA, per germline. The CDR3 runs 13 residues. DNA for the CDR3: TGTGCCAGCAGCTCACAGGGAGCAGAGACCCAGTACTTC. Encoded protein: CASSSQGAETQYF.

The V gene is TRBV5-5, the J gene TRBJ1-1; the D is unclear. Between the trimmed V and J ends, which lost 3 bases and 0 bases, there was a span of 12 bases. This CDR3 comprises 15 residues. In germline, CDR1 is SGHKS, CDR2 YYEKEE (reference sequence). CDR3 coding DNA: TGTGCCAGCAGCTCTATGACCGACATGAACACTGAAGCTTTCTTT. This translates into CASSSMTDMNTEAFF.

This chain links TRBV2 with TRBJ2-7, with D unclear. Between the trimmed V and J ends, which lost 4 bases and 4 bases, there was a span of 11 bases. CDR1 SNHLY and CDR2 FYNNEI come from the germline V gene. The CDR3 totals 13 residues. CDR3 amino acids: CASSVPVVYEQYF. CDR3 sequence (DNA): TGTGCCAGCAGTGTTCCAGTTGTATACGAGCAGTACTTC.

The chain combines TRBV7-3 with TRBJ2-1; D may be TRBD2 (6 bases). The CDR3 has 13 amino acids. Germline V gene sequence: CDR1 SGHTA, CDR2 FQGTGA. V gave up 5 bases and J gave up 15 bases, with 20 bases separating them. The CDR3 sequence is CASSVDRDSALFF. The DNA of the CDR3 is TGTGCCAGCAGCGTCGACCGGGACTCCGCTTTGTTCTTC.

On this clone itself: Relative to the germline gene, one junction end is altered; a read error may explain this. The gene calls are TRBV7-7 and TRBJ1-2; TRBD1 matches 7 bases. Germline V gene sequence: CDR1 SSHAT, CDR2 FNYEAQ (reference sequence). This CDR3 is 14 amino acids long. The CDR3 DNA follows: TGTGCTAGCAGCTTAGACAGGGTGGGCTATGGCTACACCTTC. Protein sequence: CASSLDRVGYGYTF.

The chain is built from TRBV6-5 and TRBJ2-7, with unresolved D. The CDR3 contains 15 residues. CDR1 is MNHEY, CDR2 SVGAGI, per germline. The germline V and J ends were trimmed by 2 bases and 1 base, with 12 bases remaining between them. The CDR3 region is CASSYGGSSSYEQYF. The DNA for the CDR3 is TGTGCCAGCAGTTACGGCGGATCTAGTTCCTACGAGCAGTACTTC.

The J gene is TRBJ2-7, the V gene TRBV6-5; TRBD2 agrees at 12 bases. With V trimmed by 4 bases and J by 4 bases, 8 bases remained unmatched. Germline CDR1 reads MNHEY; CDR2 reads SVGAGI. This CDR3 has 16 residues. This CDR3 reads CASSSRTSGEVYEQYF. For the CDR3, the DNA is TGTGCCAGCAGTTCCAGGACTAGCGGGGAAGTATACGAGCAGTACTTC.